This T cell receptor beta chain was found in a study of blood T cell repertoires in COVID-19. The wider study: Acute and convalescent COVID-19 specimens originated in the United States, Italy and Spain. PBMCs, B-cell-depleted T cells, or T cells were the source of the cDNA or gDNA that made up the material.

V dropped 7 bases and J dropped 5 bases, with 17 bases sitting between them. Germline V gene sequence: CDR1 LNHDA, CDR2 SQIVND (reference sequence). This CDR3 comprises 14 residues. In the authors' methods: Nucleated cell number was recorded as an estimate derived from reference gene primer amplification. The method was immunoSEQ multiplex PCR; TCRdb's version includes in-frame clones alone and lacks a portion of them. V and J calls and clone size come straight from that table; D and trimming were deduced from the DNA. The table has over 100,000 clones, over 75% seen once. The sequence was collected from a woman aged 70-85 years with acute or convalescent COVID-19. The chain joins TRBV19 to TRBJ1-2; D gene uncertain. Sequenced material: peripheral blood. The DNA for the CDR3 is TGTGCCAGTACATCCCCCTTTTTTGAGTATGGCTACACCTTC. As protein: CASTSPFFEYGYTF.